One and the same sample provided the 9 T cell receptor beta chains below, sequenced in a study of control samples from healthy donors and cancer patients. Assay: immunoSEQ multiplex PCR; the TCRdb copy retains only in-frame clones and omits some. The repertoire holds 70,000 to 75,000 clones, with about 95% as singletons. The sequenced material came from blood. These receptors all come from a woman under 40 in good health.

This chain joins TRBV15 and TRBJ1-1; D not resolved. Germline-derived CDR1 and CDR2 are LNHNV and YYDKDF (reference sequence). V was trimmed by 0 bases and J by 1 base, leaving 18 bases between them. The CDR3 is made up of 18 amino acids. In DNA form, the CDR3 reads TGTGCCACCAGCAGAGAACGGAGCCTAGGCCAGAAGAACACTGAAGCTTTCTTT. It is translated as CATSRERSLGQKNTEAFF.

V usage is TRBV14 and J usage is TRBJ2-5; 11 bases match TRBD2. The length of the CDR3 is 15 residues. The junction had 5 bases not matched to a gene; V was cut back by 1 base and J by 7 bases. Germline CDR1 and CDR2: SGHDN and FVKESK. The CDR3 sequence: CASSQVLAGATTQYF. The DNA of the CDR3 is TGTGCCAGCAGCCAAGTACTAGCGGGGGCCACGACCCAGTACTTC.

This sequence joins TRBV2 and TRBJ2-6; 7 bases line up with TRBD1. V lost 5 bases, J lost 0 bases, and 4 bases stayed unmatched. The CDR3 loop spans 16 amino acids. Germline V gene sequence: CDR1 SNHLY, CDR2 FYNNEI. CDR3 region: CASSTGASSGANVLTF. Here the CDR3 DNA reads TGTGCCAGCAGTACAGGGGCGAGCTCTGGGGCCAACGTCCTGACTTTC. Together with reference TRBV2 and TRBJ2-6, the CDR3 gives the full variable domain: EPEVTQTPSHQVTQMGQEVILRCVPISNHLYFYWYRQILGQKVEFLVSFYNNEISEKSEIFDDQFSVERPDGSNFTLKIRSTKLEDSAMYFCASSTGASSGANVLTFGAGSRLTVL.

The rearrangement uses TRBV5-1 and TRBJ1-4; D may be TRBD1 (5 bases). V lost 0 bases, J lost 0 bases, and 9 bases lay in between. Germline assignment: CDR1 SGHRS and CDR2 YFSETQ. The CDR3 has 16 residues. The CDR3 DNA is TGCGCCAGCAGCTTGGTAGGGGTCGCAACTAATGAAAAACTGTTTTTT. This gives the protein CASSLVGVATNEKLFF.

In regard to this clone: This same CDR3 is encoded by further DNA sequences in the sample. The CDR3 sequence is CASSLGQMNTEAFF. Here the CDR3 DNA reads TGTGCCAGTAGCCTCGGGCAGATGAACACTGAAGCTTTCTTT. The chain carries TRBV19 and TRBJ1-1; D not resolved. This CDR3 has 14 residues. Germline V lookup: CDR1 LNHDA, CDR2 SQIVND (reference sequence). Trimming stripped 6 bases from V and 0 bases from J, with 11 bases between.

About this clone: This sample also contains other DNA sequences that code for the same CDR3. In DNA, the CDR3 is TGTGCCAGCAGCTTAGGGGCAACGGGGGGCGGGGAGACCCAGTACTTC. This translates into CASSLGATGGGETQYF. J is TRBJ2-5 and V is TRBV11-2, with D tentatively TRBD2 (7 bases). The CDR3 has 16 residues. Trimming left V 1 base short and J 5 bases short, with 17 bases between. Germline CDR1 reads SGHAT; CDR2 reads FQNNGV.

This chain links TRBV30 with TRBJ1-4; no clear D gene. The CDR3 spans 12 residues. The germline gives CDR1 GTSNPN, CDR2 SVGIG (reference sequence). V was clipped by 1 base and J by 8 bases, with 8 bases between them. The CDR3 region has the DNA TGTGCCTGGAGTGCGGAGGGCGAAAAACTGTTTTTT. It translates to CAWSAEGEKLFF. The entire variable domain, with the rest obtained from reference TRBV30 and TRBJ1-4, is as follows: SQTIHQWPATLVQPVGSPLSLECTVEGTSNPNLYWYRQAAGRGLQLLFYSVGIGQISSEVPQNLSASRPQDRQFILSSKKLLLSDSGFYLCAWSAEGEKLFFGSGTQLSVL.

The chain couples TRBV18 to TRBJ1-1; no definite D call. The germline CDR1 and CDR2 sequences are KGHSH and LQKENI. The CDR3 spans 15 residues. V lost 0 bases and J lost 1, with 9 bases in between. The CDR3 region has the DNA TGTGCCAGCTCACCACCGTCACTAAAGAACACTGAAGCTTTCTTT. Translation: CASSPPSLKNTEAFF.

This chain links TRBV7-9 with TRBJ1-2; D unresolved. Germline values: CDR1 SEHNR, CDR2 FQNEAQ (reference sequence). Trimming took off 2 bases at V and 6 bases at J, with 7 bases between the two ends. This CDR3 is built from 12 residues. The CDR3 protein is CASSLSRDGYTF. In DNA form, the CDR3 reads TGTGCCAGCAGCTTAAGTAGGGATGGCTACACCTTC.